One and the same sample provided the 10 T cell receptor beta chains below, sequenced in a study of molecular identifiers for immune sequencing clone quantification (dated by TCRdb to the late 2010s). The library was made by PCR. The sequencer listed for this sample is NextSeq 500. TCRdb reprocessed the public reads (quality trimming at Q25 with fastp, clone calling with MiXCR) and kept in-frame beta chains. Each CDR3 protein gets just one entry, which takes the most common genes and DNA from the rows behind it. This sample is represented by approximately 500,000 distinct CDR3 sequences; around 25% of them were singletons. Roughly 0.79% of the sample belongs to the ten largest clones. The sequenced sample was naive CD8+ T cells from blood, with Jurkat cell RNA spiked in. The intended sense of this specimen's cell subset or site label: FACS-sorted CD8+CD4-CCR7+CD45RA+ naive T cells. The receptors come from a human donor in good health. Some libraries in this study had Jurkat cell RNA spiked in.

In its sample, this clonotype was seen a few times. A read error may be the cause here, since a much bigger clone is one base away. The CDR3 bases are TGTGCCGGCAGCCACACACATAGCAATCAGCCCCAGCATTTT. Its protein is CAGSHTHSNQPQHF. The chain carries TRBV16 and TRBJ1-5; D is undetermined. In germline, CDR1 is KGHSY, CDR2 FQNENV. The CDR3 contains 14 residues.

This clonotype was seen more than once but under ten times. CDR3 nucleotide sequence: TGCGCCAGCAGCTTAGAATCCGGACACCTAAGCTCCTACGAGCAGTACTTC. It translates to CASSLESGHLSSYEQYF. This chain links TRBV5-1 with TRBJ2-7; maybe TRBD1 (5 bases). V was clipped by 2 bases and J by 0 bases, with 18 bases between them. The CDR3 covers 17 residues. Germline CDR1 is SGHRS and CDR2 is YFSETQ.

This clonotype was counted a few times. V gene TRBV21-1 combines with J gene TRBJ2-7. TRBV21-1 is designated a pseudogene. The CDR3 is 14 residues long. The DNA of the CDR3 is TGTGCCAGCAGCAAAGAAGGAGTCTCCTACGAGCAGTACTTC. It yields the protein CASSKEGVSYEQYF.

The chain uses TRBV12-3 or TRBV12-4 and TRBJ2-2; D gene unclear. Trimming took 3 bases from V and 2 from J, leaving 13 bases between them. The CDR3 runs 16 residues. CDR3 DNA sequence: TGTGCCAGCAGTTTTCCCAGTTACATAAACACCGGGGAGCTGTTTTTT. Its protein is CASSFPSYINTGELFF.

This clonotype occurred a few times. The genes are TRBV28 and TRBJ2-5; the match to TRBD1 covers 11 bases. Germline CDR1 reads MDHEN; CDR2 reads SYDVKM. The CDR3 is 18 residues long. With 2 bases clipped from V and 5 bases from J, the junction kept 13 bases outside the gene matches. The CDR3 nucleotides read TGTGCCAGCAGTTTAGGCCGGTTCGGACAGGGGGCCGGGGAGACCCAGTACTTC. Translated: CASSLGRFGQGAGETQYF.

The rearrangement joins TRBV27 to TRBJ2-1; 8 bases match TRBD2. The germline V gene has CDR1 MNHEY and CDR2 SMNVEV (reference sequence). CDR3 length: 13 amino acids. Trimming cost V 6 bases and J 6 bases; bases outside gene matches: 4. For the CDR3, the DNA is TGTGCCAGCAGGAGCGGGAGCATCAATGAGCAGTTCTTC. Translation: CASRSGSINEQFF.

This clonotype was counted many times. This chain joins TRBV28 and TRBJ2-3; D is unresolved. Germline CDR1 reads MDHEN; CDR2 reads SYDVKM. Trimming stripped 2 bases from V and 4 bases from J, with 10 bases between. This CDR3 is 14 amino acids long. CDR3 bases: TGTGCCAGCAGTTTAGTCCTTTCCGCAGATACGCAGTATTTT. This translates into CASSLVLSADTQYF.

This chain links TRBV7-9 with TRBJ1-6; a weak D match, TRBD1 (5 bases). Per the germline V gene, CDR1 is SEHNR and CDR2 is FQNEAQ (reference sequence). V shed 2 bases and J shed 7 bases, with 9 bases lying between them. CDR3 length: 14 amino acids. In DNA form, the CDR3 reads TGTGCCAGCAGCTTAAGGGACCCAAATTCACCCCTCCACTTT. Protein: CASSLRDPNSPLHF.

This clonotype appeared a few times. The chain uses TRBV12-3 or TRBV12-4 and TRBJ2-2; 12 nucleotides match TRBD2. This CDR3 contains 18 residues. V dropped 4 bases and J dropped 3; count of bases not matched to a gene: 9. The CDR3 protein is CASSSGAGLAGYTGELFF. The CDR3 DNA reads TGTGCCAGCAGTTCCGGAGCCGGACTAGCGGGATACACCGGGGAGCTGTTTTTT.

This clonotype appeared many times. The CDR3 nucleotides are TGTGCCAGCAGCTTAGTCCTCCTCACAGATACGCAGTATTTT. Amino acids: CASSLVLLTDTQYF. This chain joins TRBV7-8 and TRBJ2-3; no definite D call. V was clipped by 1 base and J by 2 bases, with 7 bases between them. Germline V CDR1 and CDR2: SGHVS, FQNEAQ. The CDR3 covers 14 residues.